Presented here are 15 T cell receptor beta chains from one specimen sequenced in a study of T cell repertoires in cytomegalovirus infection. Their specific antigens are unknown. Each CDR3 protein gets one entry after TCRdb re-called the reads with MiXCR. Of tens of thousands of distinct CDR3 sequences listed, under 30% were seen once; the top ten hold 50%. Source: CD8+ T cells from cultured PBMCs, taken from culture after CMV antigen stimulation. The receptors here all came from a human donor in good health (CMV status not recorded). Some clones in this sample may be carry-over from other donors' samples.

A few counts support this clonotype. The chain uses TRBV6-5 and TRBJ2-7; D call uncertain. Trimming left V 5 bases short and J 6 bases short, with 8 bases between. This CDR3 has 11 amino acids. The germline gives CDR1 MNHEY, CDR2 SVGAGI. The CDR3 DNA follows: TGTGCCAGCAGTCAAGACCGCGAGCAGTACTTC. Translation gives CASSQDREQYF.

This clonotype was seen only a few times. Written as DNA, the CDR3 is TGTGCCAGCAGCTCGCAGGTTGAGCAGTACTTC. Translating gives CASSSQVEQYF. The V and J genes are TRBV11-1 and TRBJ2-7; D unclear. The germline V gene encodes CDR1 SGHAT and CDR2 FQDESV (reference sequence). The CDR3 extends over 11 amino acids. V was cut by 4 bases and J by 7 bases, with 8 bases left in between. The full variable domain, with the rest looked up from reference TRBV11-1 and TRBJ2-7, is EAEVAQSPRYKITEKSQAVAFWCDPISGHATLYWYRQILGQGPELLVQFQDESVVDDSQLPKDRFSAERLKGVDSTLKIQPAELGDSAMYLCASSSQVEQYFGPGTRLTVT.

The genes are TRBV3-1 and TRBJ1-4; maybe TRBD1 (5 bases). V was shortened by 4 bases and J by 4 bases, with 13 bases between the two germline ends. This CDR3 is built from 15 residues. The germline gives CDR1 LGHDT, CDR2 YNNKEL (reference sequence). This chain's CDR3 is CASSPLGDSNEKLFF. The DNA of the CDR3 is TGTGCCAGCAGCCCCTTGGGAGACAGTAATGAAAAACTGTTTTTT. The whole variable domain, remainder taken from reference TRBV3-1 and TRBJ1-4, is DTAVSQTPKYLVTQMGNDKSIKCEQNLGHDTMYWYKQDSKKFLKIMFSYNNKELIINETVPNRFSPKSPDKAHLNLHINSLELGDSAVYFCASSPLGDSNEKLFFGSGTQLSVL.

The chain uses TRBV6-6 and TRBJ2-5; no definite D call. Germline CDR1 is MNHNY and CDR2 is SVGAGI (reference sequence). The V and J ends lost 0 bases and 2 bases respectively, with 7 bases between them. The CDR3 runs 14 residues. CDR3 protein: CASSYSRTQETQYF. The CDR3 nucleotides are TGTGCCAGCAGTTACTCACGGACGCAAGAGACCCAGTACTTC.

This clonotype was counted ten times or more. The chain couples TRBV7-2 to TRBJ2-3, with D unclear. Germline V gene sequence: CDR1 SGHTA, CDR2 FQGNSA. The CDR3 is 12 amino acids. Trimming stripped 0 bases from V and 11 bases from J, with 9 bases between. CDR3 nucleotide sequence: TGTGCCAGCAGCTTAGCTTCAGGACGGCAGTATTTT. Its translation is CASSLASGRQYF.

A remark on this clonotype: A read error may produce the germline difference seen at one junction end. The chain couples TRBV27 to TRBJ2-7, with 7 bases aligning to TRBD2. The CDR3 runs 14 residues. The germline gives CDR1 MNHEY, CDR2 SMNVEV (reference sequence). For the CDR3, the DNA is TGTGCCAACAGTTCCGGGCGGGAGAGAAACGAGCAGTACTTC. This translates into CANSSGRERNEQYF.

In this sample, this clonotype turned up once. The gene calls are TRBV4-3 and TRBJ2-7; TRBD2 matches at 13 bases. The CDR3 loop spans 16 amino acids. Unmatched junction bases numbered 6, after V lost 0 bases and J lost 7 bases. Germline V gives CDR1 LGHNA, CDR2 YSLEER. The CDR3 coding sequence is TGCGCCAGCAGCCAAGATCGACTAGCGGGAGGTTATGAGCAGTACTTC. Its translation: CASSQDRLAGGYEQYF.

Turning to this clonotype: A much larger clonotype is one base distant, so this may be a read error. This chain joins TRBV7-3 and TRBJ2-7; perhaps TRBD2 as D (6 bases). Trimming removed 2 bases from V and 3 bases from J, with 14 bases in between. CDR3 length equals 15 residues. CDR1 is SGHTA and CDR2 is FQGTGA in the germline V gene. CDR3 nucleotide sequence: TGTGCCAGCAGCTTACTCGGGGGAACGGACTACGAGCAGTACTTC. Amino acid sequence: CASSLLGGTDYEQYF.

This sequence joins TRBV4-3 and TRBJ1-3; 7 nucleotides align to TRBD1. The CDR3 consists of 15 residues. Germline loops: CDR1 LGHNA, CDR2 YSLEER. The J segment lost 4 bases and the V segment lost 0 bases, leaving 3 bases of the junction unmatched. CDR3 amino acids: CASSQERTGGNTIYF. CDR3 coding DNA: TGCGCCAGCAGCCAAGAACGGACAGGAGGAAACACCATATATTTT.

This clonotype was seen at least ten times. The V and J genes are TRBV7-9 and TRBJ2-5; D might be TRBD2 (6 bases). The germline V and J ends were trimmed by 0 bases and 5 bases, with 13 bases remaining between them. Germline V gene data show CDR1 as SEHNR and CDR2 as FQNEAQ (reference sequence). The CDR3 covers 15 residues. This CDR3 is CASSLARAGLETQYF. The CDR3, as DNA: TGTGCCAGCAGCTTAGCACGGGCGGGATTGGAGACCCAGTACTTC.

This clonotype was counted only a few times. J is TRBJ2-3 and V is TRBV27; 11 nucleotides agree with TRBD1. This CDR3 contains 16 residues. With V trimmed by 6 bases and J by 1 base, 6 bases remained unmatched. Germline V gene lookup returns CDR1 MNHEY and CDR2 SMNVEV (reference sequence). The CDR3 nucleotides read TGTGCCAGCAGACCAGGGACAGGGGGGGGCACAGATACGCAGTATTTT. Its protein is CASRPGTGGGTDTQYF.

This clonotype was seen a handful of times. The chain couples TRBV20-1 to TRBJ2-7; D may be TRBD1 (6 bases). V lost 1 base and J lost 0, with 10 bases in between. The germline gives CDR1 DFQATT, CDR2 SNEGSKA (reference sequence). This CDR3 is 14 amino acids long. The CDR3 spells CSARGVDSSYEQYF. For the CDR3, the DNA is TGCAGTGCTAGAGGGGTGGACAGCTCCTACGAGCAGTACTTC.

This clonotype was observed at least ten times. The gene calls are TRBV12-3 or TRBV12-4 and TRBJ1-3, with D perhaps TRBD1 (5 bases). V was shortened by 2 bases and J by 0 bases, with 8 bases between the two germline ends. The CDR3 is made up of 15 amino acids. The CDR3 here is CASSLTGRSGNTIYF. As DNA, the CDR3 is TGTGCCAGCAGTTTAACAGGCCGCTCTGGAAACACCATATATTTT.

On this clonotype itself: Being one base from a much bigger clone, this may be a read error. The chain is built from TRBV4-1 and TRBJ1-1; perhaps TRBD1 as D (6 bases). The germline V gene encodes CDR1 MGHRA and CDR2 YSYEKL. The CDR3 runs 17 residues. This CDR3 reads CASSQEKGGGFGTKAFF. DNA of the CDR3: TGCGCCAGCAGCCAAGAGAAGGGGGGAGGGTTCGGCACTAAAGCTTTCTTT.

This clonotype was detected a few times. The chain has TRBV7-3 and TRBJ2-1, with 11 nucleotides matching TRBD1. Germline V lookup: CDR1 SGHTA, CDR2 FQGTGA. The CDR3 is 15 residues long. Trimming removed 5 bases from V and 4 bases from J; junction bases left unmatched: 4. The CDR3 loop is CASSLGQGVYNEQFF. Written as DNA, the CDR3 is TGTGCCAGCAGCCTGGGACAGGGGGTATACAATGAGCAGTTCTTC.